One and the same sample provided the 20 T cell receptor beta chains below, sequenced in a study of T cell responses to AZD1222 COVID-19 vaccine (dated by TCRdb to about 2021). The library was produced with the immunoSEQ multiplex PCR assay. The table was pulled from immuneACCESS by TCRdb, which kept in-frame rearrangements only. Such tables lose some clones; where checked, under half of the loss comes from unresolved V genes, and the rest has no known cause. Recorded for this sample are 160,000 or so clones; around 92% of them occurred a single time. The ten biggest clones cover about 1.1% of the sample. The intended sense of this specimen's time point label: about 28 days (+/-7) after the second vaccine dose. The input for sequencing was peripheral blood, taken 28 days after the second AZD1222 dose. The receptor source for this set is an adult who received the AZD1222 COVID-19 vaccine.

The chain recombines TRBV5-4 with TRBJ2-3, with D perhaps given as TRBD1 or TRBD2 (5 bases each). V was pared by 4 bases and J by 0 bases, with 12 bases between. The CDR3 consists of 15 residues. Germline-derived CDR1 and CDR2 are SGHNT and YYREEE (reference sequence). The CDR3 bases are TGTGCCAGCAGCCACGGGACGGGGAGCACAGATACGCAGTATTTT. The encoded protein is CASSHGTGSTDTQYF.

This sequence joins TRBV5-1 and TRBJ2-1, with 8 bases matching TRBD2. Germline trimming cut 4 bases from V and 5 bases from J; bases unmatched to any gene: 8. CDR3 length: 15 residues. Per germline, CDR1 SGHRS and CDR2 YFSETQ. CDR3 in amino acids: CASSRQRGNNNEQFF. CDR3 bases: TGCGCCAGCAGCCGCCAGCGGGGGAACAACAATGAGCAGTTCTTC.

This rearrangement joins TRBV5-1 to TRBJ2-2; D remains ambiguous. CDR3 size: 14 residues. The germline V and J ends were trimmed by 4 bases and 5 bases, with 12 bases remaining between them. Germline assignment: CDR1 SGHRS and CDR2 YFSETQ. The CDR3 region has the DNA TGCGCCAGCAGCACCCGGACCAATACCGGGGAGCTGTTTTTT. It specifies CASSTRTNTGELFF.

This sequence joins TRBV5-1 and TRBJ1-1; no clear D gene. CDR1 SGHRS and CDR2 YFSETQ come from the germline V gene. V lost 1 base to trimming and J lost 1 base, with 20 bases between them. This CDR3 is 18 amino acids long. CDR3 loop: CASSLPRDRDPRNTEAFF. The CDR3 DNA reads TGCGCCAGCAGCTTGCCCAGAGACCGAGACCCCAGGAACACTGAAGCTTTCTTT.

The chain has TRBV4-2 and TRBJ2-3; D is unresolved. The germline V gene encodes CDR1 LGHNA and CDR2 YNFKEQ. The V end was cut by 0 bases, the J end by 8 bases, with 6 bases between. The CDR3 sequence is 12 residues long. The chain's CDR3 is CASSQEKGTQYF. For the CDR3, the DNA is TGTGCCAGCAGCCAAGAAAAGGGTACGCAGTATTTT.

V and J are TRBV5-4 and TRBJ2-2; no reliable D call. Germline V gene sequence: CDR1 SGHNT, CDR2 YYREEE (reference sequence). Trimming left V 4 bases short and J 4 bases short, with 5 bases between. The CDR3 sequence is 12 residues long. The CDR3 nucleotides are TGTGCCAGCAGCCGAGGCACCGGGGAGCTGTTTTTT. This sequence encodes CASSRGTGELFF.

The rearrangement joins TRBV20-1 to TRBJ1-2; possible D gene TRBD1, 5 bases. The CDR3 is 11 amino acids. Deletions cut 4 bases from V and 8 bases from J, with 11 bases between. Germline V gene data show CDR1 as DFQATT and CDR2 as SNEGSKA (reference sequence). CDR3: CSAMDMLGYTF. In DNA, the CDR3 is TGCAGTGCTATGGACATGTTAGGCTACACCTTC.

The chain has TRBV9 and TRBJ2-7; 11 nucleotides align to TRBD2. J gave up 1 base and V 3 bases, and 3 bases lay outside the gene matches. This CDR3 has 15 residues. CDR1 SGDLS and CDR2 YYNGEE come from the germline V gene. CDR3 sequence reads: CASSASGGPSYEQYF. In DNA form, the CDR3 reads TGTGCCAGCAGCGCTAGCGGGGGGCCTTCCTACGAGCAGTACTTC. Combining the CDR3 with reference TRBV9 and TRBJ2-7 gives the whole variable domain DSGVTQTPKHLITATGQRVTLRCSPRSGDLSVYWYQQSLDQGLQFLIQYYNGEERAKGNILERFSAQQFPDLHSELNLSSLELGDSALYFCASSASGGPSYEQYFGPGTRLTVT.

The chain has TRBV5-1 and TRBJ1-4; unclear D gene. Trimming took off 4 bases at V and 2 bases at J, with 12 bases between the two ends. The CDR3 extends over 15 amino acids. Germline CDR1 reads SGHRS; CDR2 reads YFSETQ. The CDR3 DNA follows: TGCGCCAGCAGCCCGGATGGGGTCACTAATGAAAAACTGTTTTTT. It codes for CASSPDGVTNEKLFF.

The rearrangement links TRBV6-5 to TRBJ2-7; 7 positions match TRBD1. V was clipped by 0 bases and J by 6 bases; unmatched bases: 2. Germline assignment: CDR1 MNHEY and CDR2 SVGAGI. The length of the CDR3 is 13 residues. CDR3 nucleotide sequence: TGTGCCAGCAGTTACTCGAACAGGGGCGAGCAGTACTTC. Residues: CASSYSNRGEQYF.

The chain combines TRBV9 with TRBJ2-2; D not resolved. Germline CDR1 and CDR2: SGDLS and YYNGEE. V was shortened by 2 bases and J by 3 bases, with 2 bases between the two germline ends. The CDR3 is made up of 12 amino acids. CDR3 region: CASSVDTGELFF. The CDR3 DNA is TGTGCCAGCAGCGTGGACACCGGGGAGCTGTTTTTT.

The V gene is TRBV25-1, the J gene TRBJ1-1; TRBD1 matches at 9 bases. Trimming at V came to 3 bases and at J to 5 bases, leaving 7 bases not matched to a gene. Germline V gives CDR1 MGHDK, CDR2 SYGVNS. This CDR3 contains 15 residues. CDR3 protein: CASSERQGDRTEAFF. The CDR3 DNA reads TGTGCCAGCAGTGAGAGACAGGGGGATCGGACTGAAGCTTTCTTT.

V and J are TRBV10-3 and TRBJ2-3; unclear D gene. V lost 7 bases to trimming and J lost 3 bases, with 11 bases between them. The CDR3 contains 13 residues. CDR1 and CDR2 from the germline V gene are ENHRY and SYGVKD. The CDR3 nucleotides read TGTGCCATCAAACAATTGGGGACAGATACGCAGTATTTT. Encoded protein: CAIKQLGTDTQYF.

This chain joins TRBV5-1 and TRBJ2-2, with 11 bases aligning to TRBD1. Germline CDR1 reads SGHRS; CDR2 reads YFSETQ. This CDR3 contains 16 residues. The V segment lost 4 bases and the J segment 4 bases; nucleotides outside the gene matches: 6. The CDR3 DNA follows: TGCGCCAGCAGCCCTGAGGGGACAGGGGGCACCGGGGAGCTGTTTTTT. Protein sequence: CASSPEGTGGTGELFF.

The table lists this clone with a count of one. This chain uses TRBV25-1 with TRBJ1-1; D is ambiguous. Germline CDR1 is MGHDK and CDR2 is SYGVNS. V shed 1 base and J shed 7 bases, with 25 bases lying between them. The CDR3 contains 18 residues. The CDR3 DNA sequence: TGTGCCAGCAGTGAATTCTCCTCTTCTGATAGGACGGGTTTTGAAGCTTTCTTT. It translates to CASSEFSSSDRTGFEAFF. Supplemented by reference TRBV25-1 and TRBJ1-1, the full variable domain reads EADIYQTPRYLVIGTGKKITLECSQTMGHDKMYWYQQDPGMELHLIHYSYGVNSTEKGDLSSESTVSRIRTEHFPLTLESARPSHTSQYLCASSEFSSSDRTGFEAFFGQGTRLTVV.

The V gene is TRBV18, the J gene TRBJ1-2, with no clear D. This CDR3 is built from 15 residues. CDR1 and CDR2 from the germline V gene are KGHSH and LQKENI. The ends were cut back, 0 bases at V and 3 bases at J, with 11 bases in the middle. This CDR3 is CASSPPGRVDYGYTF. In DNA form, the CDR3 reads TGTGCCAGCTCACCACCGGGTAGGGTGGACTATGGCTACACCTTC.

The rearrangement links TRBV2 to TRBJ1-2, with TRBD1 identical over 8 bases. Germline CDR1 is SNHLY and CDR2 is FYNNEI. The V and J ends lost 1 base and 8 bases, in that order; junction bases with no gene match: 9. CDR3 length: 15 residues. In nucleotides, the CDR3 is TGTGCCAGCAGTGAAGAGTCGACAGGGGTGGACGGCTACACCTTC. Its protein is CASSEESTGVDGYTF.

The rearrangement links TRBV7-6 to TRBJ2-7; a possible D gene is TRBD1 (5 bases). CDR3 length: 14 amino acids. CDR1 is SGHVS and CDR2 is FNYEAQ in the germline V gene. The V and J ends lost 2 bases and 3 bases respectively, with 11 bases between them. DNA for the CDR3: TGTGCCAGCAGCTTATCACCAGGGAACTACGAGCAGTACTTC. Translated: CASSLSPGNYEQYF.

V gene TRBV27 combines with J gene TRBJ2-7; 7 nucleotides align to TRBD1. There are 12 residues in the CDR3. With V trimmed by 8 bases and J by 6 bases, 7 bases remained unmatched. Germline assignment: CDR1 MNHEY and CDR2 SMNVEV (reference sequence). The CDR3 loop reads CASRTGAVEQYF. The CDR3 nucleotides are TGTGCCAGCCGGACAGGTGCTGTCGAGCAGTACTTC.

The J gene is TRBJ1-4, the V gene TRBV6-5; no reliable D call. The CDR3 is made up of 14 amino acids. Deletions cut 2 bases from V and 4 bases from J, with 8 bases between. Per germline, CDR1 MNHEY and CDR2 SVGAGI. This CDR3 is CASSYGSGNEKLFF. Here the CDR3 DNA reads TGTGCCAGCAGTTACGGGTCTGGTAATGAAAAACTGTTTTTT.